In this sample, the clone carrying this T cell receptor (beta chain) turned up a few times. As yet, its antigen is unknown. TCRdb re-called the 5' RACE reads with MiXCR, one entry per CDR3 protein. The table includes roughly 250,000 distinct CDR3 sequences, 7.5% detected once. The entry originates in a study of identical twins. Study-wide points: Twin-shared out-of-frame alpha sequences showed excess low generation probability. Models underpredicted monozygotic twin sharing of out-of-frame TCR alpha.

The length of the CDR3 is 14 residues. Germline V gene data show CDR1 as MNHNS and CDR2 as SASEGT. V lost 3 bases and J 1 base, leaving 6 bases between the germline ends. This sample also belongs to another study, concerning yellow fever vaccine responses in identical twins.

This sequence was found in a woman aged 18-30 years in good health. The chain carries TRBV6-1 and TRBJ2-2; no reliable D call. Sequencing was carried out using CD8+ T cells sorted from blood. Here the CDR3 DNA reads TGTGCCAGCAGTGATCGAATGAACACCGGGGAGCTGTTTTTT. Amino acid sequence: CASSDRMNTGELFF.